This passage covers 32 T cell receptor beta chains from one sample sequenced in a study of blood T cells in healthy people across ages. Alongside a J-beta primer mix, a sample-barcoded 5' primer served in a second PCR lasting about 7 to 11 cycles. Using its own MiXCR run on the 5' RACE reads, TCRdb lists one record per CDR3 protein. This sample carries some 1.4 million distinct CDR3 sequences, around 39% of them seen once, and the ten largest clones take less than 8%. The sample consisted of blood. These receptors originate from a woman aged 18-29 years in good health.

In the case of this clonotype: Its ends do not fully match the called genes, so a read error is possible. The chain couples TRBV12-3 or TRBV12-4 to TRBJ2-3, with 7 bases aligning to TRBD1. There are 13 residues in the CDR3. CDR3 in DNA: TGTGCCAGCAGCCGCCCCGGGACAGATGCGCAGTATTTT. Protein: CASSRPGTDAQYF.

V and J are TRBV7-2 and TRBJ2-7; D perhaps matches TRBD2 (5 bases). V shed 2 bases and J shed 1 base, with 12 bases lying between them. Germline CDR1 and CDR2: SGHTA and FQGNSA. There are 15 residues in the CDR3. The CDR3 nucleotides are TGTGCCAGCAGCTTACGGTCCAGCGGTTCCTACGAGCAGTACTTC. It is translated as CASSLRSSGSYEQYF.

The chain uses TRBV5-1 and TRBJ2-3; TRBD1 agrees at 8 bases. V dropped 3 bases and J dropped 3; count of bases not matched to a gene: 6. This CDR3 spans 15 amino acids. Germline V CDR1 and CDR2: SGHRS, YFSETQ. This CDR3 is CASSWVRGLTDTQYF. Here the CDR3 DNA reads TGCGCCAGCAGCTGGGTCAGGGGGCTAACAGATACGCAGTATTTT.

This clonotype showed up just a few times. The chain carries TRBV5-1 and TRBJ2-7, with 10 bases aligning to TRBD2. Germline CDR1 and CDR2: SGHRS and YFSETQ. The trim removed 0 bases at V and 2 bases at J, leaving 5 bases unmatched. The CDR3 covers 16 residues. The chain's CDR3 is CASSLVRTSGTYEQYF. The CDR3 DNA reads TGCGCCAGCAGCTTGGTCCGGACTAGCGGTACCTACGAGCAGTACTTC.

In this sample, this clonotype turned up a few times. CDR3 in DNA: TGCAGCGTTGCTAGGGGGGATTACAATGAGCAGTTCTTC. Translation gives CSVARGDYNEQFF. The chain carries TRBV29-1 and TRBJ2-1; D is tentatively TRBD1 or TRBD2 (6 bases each). The germline CDR1 and CDR2 sequences are SQVTM and ANQGSEA. Trimming took 4 bases from V and 4 from J, leaving 11 bases between them. This CDR3 has 13 amino acids.

This chain uses TRBV7-9 with TRBJ2-7, with 10 bases lining up with TRBD2. Per germline, CDR1 SEHNR and CDR2 FQNEAQ (reference sequence). Trimming at V came to 7 bases and at J to 5 bases, leaving 11 bases not matched to a gene. The CDR3 runs to 15 residues. The CDR3 sequence: CASTPLGLAGDEQYF. The CDR3 coding sequence is TGTGCCAGCACCCCATTGGGGCTAGCGGGGGACGAGCAGTACTTC.

The chain joins TRBV7-2 to TRBJ2-6, with no clear D. Trimming cost V 4 bases and J 4 bases, with 17 bases left between them. The CDR3 runs to 17 residues. Germline CDR1 is SGHTA and CDR2 is FQGNSA. CDR3 DNA sequence: TGTGCCAGCAGCTCCAGAGCCTCCTACGGGGGGGCCAACGTCCTGACTTTC. Translation: CASSSRASYGGANVLTF. Combining the CDR3 with reference TRBV7-2 and TRBJ2-6 gives the whole variable domain GAGVSQSPSNKVTEKGKDVELRCDPISGHTALYWYRQSLGQGLEFLIYFQGNSAPDKSGLPSDRFSAERTGGSVSTLTIQRTQQEDSAVYLCASSSRASYGGANVLTFGAGSRLTVL.

This clonotype turned up a few times. V is TRBV11-2 and J is TRBJ2-1; possibly TRBD2 for D (6 bases). The V end was cut by 1 base, the J end by 3 bases, with 7 bases between. Looked up from germline, CDR1 is SGHAT and CDR2 is FQNNGV. This CDR3 has 14 residues. The CDR3 region is CASSLGDFYNEQFF. The DNA of the CDR3 is TGTGCCAGCAGCTTAGGGGACTTCTACAATGAGCAGTTCTTC.

This clonotype was recorded once. This chain uses TRBV6-1 with TRBJ2-1, with 15 bases identical to TRBD2. The J segment lost 4 bases and the V segment lost 6 bases, leaving 7 bases of the junction unmatched. The CDR3 length is 17 residues. Germline values: CDR1 MNHNS, CDR2 SASEGT. This chain's CDR3 is CASRPGLAGGGYNEQFF. As DNA, the CDR3 is TGTGCCAGCAGGCCGGGACTAGCGGGGGGAGGGTACAATGAGCAGTTCTTC.

This clonotype came up a few times. The chain carries TRBV5-1 and TRBJ2-5, with 8 bases that match TRBD1. This CDR3 spans 13 amino acids. With 7 bases clipped from V and 11 bases from J, the junction kept 13 bases outside the gene matches. CDR1 is SGHRS and CDR2 is YFSETQ in the germline V gene. The CDR3 reads CASRDRIYNEQYF. The CDR3 DNA sequence: TGCGCCAGCCGGGACAGGATCTACAATGAGCAGTACTTC. Complete variable domain (other parts from reference TRBV5-1 and TRBJ2-5): KAGVTQTPRYLIKTRGQQVTLSCSPISGHRSVSWYQQTPGQGLQFLFEYFSETQRNKGNFPGRFSGRQFSNSRSEMNVSTLELGDSALYLCASRDRIYNEQYFGPGTRLLVL.

The chain recombines TRBV20-1 with TRBJ2-5; D perhaps matches TRBD2 (6 bases). The CDR3 runs to 16 residues. CDR1 is DFQATT and CDR2 is SNEGSKA in the germline V gene (reference sequence). The V and J ends lost 0 bases and 10 bases respectively, with 24 bases between them. CDR3 amino acids: CSARDIGEYGGADQYF. In DNA form, the CDR3 reads TGCAGTGCTAGAGATATAGGGGAGTACGGGGGAGCGGACCAGTACTTC.

The J gene is TRBJ1-1, the V gene TRBV6-5; 12 positions agree with TRBD1. Germline CDR1 and CDR2: MNHEY and SVGAGI. After removal of 3 bases from V and 1 base from J, the junction contained 3 bases not matched to a gene. The CDR3 runs to 16 residues. CDR3 DNA: TGTGCCAGCAGTTATGCGGGACAGGGGGCGAACACTGAAGCTTTCTTT. Residues: CASSYAGQGANTEAFF.

This chain uses TRBV9 with TRBJ2-1; D is undetermined. Trimming removed 3 bases from V and 3 bases from J, with 10 bases in between. This CDR3 spans 14 amino acids. Germline lookup yields CDR1 SGDLS and CDR2 YYNGEE. CDR3 residues: CASSALVGYNEQFF. CDR3 nucleotide sequence: TGTGCCAGCAGCGCGCTAGTGGGCTACAATGAGCAGTTCTTC.

With regard to this clonotype: A much larger clone differs from this one at a single base, so this may be a read error. The chain carries TRBV3-1 and TRBJ2-3, with 11 bases aligning to TRBD2. From germline, CDR1 is LGHDT and CDR2 YNNKEL (reference sequence). CDR3 size: 16 residues. The V gene end was trimmed by 4 bases and the J gene end by 7 bases; junction bases not matched to a gene: 10. The CDR3, as DNA: TGTGCCAGCAGCCTGGAACTAGCGGGGGCCATTTATACGCAGTATTTT. Protein sequence: CASSLELAGAIYTQYF.

The V and J genes are TRBV24-1 and TRBJ1-1; no reliable D call. The CDR3 has 13 residues. Germline V gene sequence: CDR1 KGHDR, CDR2 SFDVKD. Trimming removed 2 bases from V and 5 bases from J, with 8 bases in between. CDR3 protein: CATSDSRETEAFF. CDR3 DNA: TGTGCCACCAGTGATTCACGTGAGACTGAAGCTTTCTTT.

Only a few counts were recorded for this clonotype. This chain uses TRBV20-1 with TRBJ1-2, with 10 nucleotides matching TRBD1. Germline V lookup: CDR1 DFQATT, CDR2 SNEGSKA (reference sequence). Trimming took 6 bases from V and 7 from J; bases not matched to a gene: 5. The length of the CDR3 is 12 residues. The CDR3 nucleotides are TGCAGTGCACCGACAGGGGGCTCTGGCTACACCTTC. This sequence encodes CSAPTGGSGYTF.

The V gene is TRBV4-1, the J gene TRBJ2-5, with 15 positions matching TRBD2. Per the germline V gene, CDR1 is MGHRA and CDR2 is YSYEKL. The CDR3 has 16 amino acids. The V gene end was trimmed by 4 bases and the J gene end by 5 bases; junction bases not matched to a gene: 5. CDR3: CASSPGLAGGYETQYF. DNA of the CDR3: TGCGCCAGCAGCCCAGGACTAGCGGGGGGGTACGAGACCCAGTACTTC.

The chain has TRBV5-5 and TRBJ2-1; D not certain. The germline CDR1 and CDR2 sequences are SGHKS and YYEKEE (reference sequence). This CDR3 is 18 amino acids long. V lost 0 bases and J 7 bases, leaving 23 bases between the germline ends. This chain's CDR3 is CASSLGPPGSVLRNEQFF. The CDR3 bases are TGTGCCAGCAGCTTGGGACCGCCTGGGTCAGTGCTCCGGAATGAGCAGTTCTTC.

The chain carries TRBV30 and TRBJ2-5, with no clear D. The J call is in doubt because the DNA end fits TRBJ2-7 better. The CDR3 is made up of 11 amino acids. Germline V gene lookup returns CDR1 GTSNPN and CDR2 SVGIG (reference sequence). In DNA, the CDR3 is TGTGCCTGGAGTGAATACCACGAGCAGTACTTC. It codes for CAWSEYHEQYF.

The chain couples TRBV20-1 to TRBJ1-1; D not certain. Trimming left V 3 bases short and J 0 bases short, with 8 bases between. The CDR3 is made up of 13 amino acids. CDR1 and CDR2 from the germline V gene are DFQATT and SNEGSKA (reference sequence). The CDR3 protein is CSARLSLNTEAFF. DNA of the CDR3: TGCAGTGCTAGGTTGTCGTTGAACACTGAAGCTTTCTTT.

The chain recombines TRBV9 with TRBJ2-1; D remains unclear. Trimming cost V 3 bases and J 1 base, with 11 bases left between them. CDR3 length equals 15 residues. The germline CDR1 and CDR2 sequences are SGDLS and YYNGEE. CDR3 DNA sequence: TGTGCCAGCAGCGCCCAGGTTAATTCCTACAATGAGCAGTTCTTC. It translates to CASSAQVNSYNEQFF.

The rearrangement uses TRBV4-1 and TRBJ2-5; 11 nucleotides line up with TRBD2. Germline V gene data show CDR1 as MGHRA and CDR2 as YSYEKL. V lost 0 bases, J lost 5 bases, and 5 bases stayed unmatched. This CDR3 comprises 16 residues. CDR3: CASSQEIAGGLETQYF. The DNA for the CDR3 is TGCGCCAGCAGCCAAGAAATAGCGGGGGGGCTGGAGACCCAGTACTTC.

The chain carries TRBV15 and TRBJ1-2, with 7 positions matching TRBD1. V trimming: 0 bases; J trimming: 3 bases; junction bases outside the gene matches: 7. CDR1 is LNHNV and CDR2 is YYDKDF in the germline V gene (reference sequence). The length of the CDR3 is 16 residues. The CDR3 here is CATSRDKQGTYYGYTF. Written as DNA, the CDR3 is TGTGCCACCAGCAGAGATAAACAGGGGACCTACTATGGCTACACCTTC.

This clonotype appeared once. The rearrangement joins TRBV5-1 to TRBJ2-3; D gene unclear. Germline V CDR1 and CDR2: SGHRS, YFSETQ. The CDR3 length is 17 residues. V lost 2 bases, J lost 4 bases, and 20 bases lay in between. This CDR3 is CASSFGGSGALADTQYF. As DNA, the CDR3 is TGCGCCAGCAGCTTTGGTGGGTCAGGAGCTTTGGCAGATACGCAGTATTTT.

V and J are TRBV6-1 and TRBJ1-5; D not certain. CDR3 size: 15 residues. Trimming took off 3 bases at V and 2 bases at J, with 11 bases between the two ends. CDR1 is MNHNS and CDR2 is SASEGT in the germline V gene. The CDR3 DNA reads as TGTGCCAGCAGTGATCCAGGCGGGGGCAATCAGCCCCAGCATTTT. This codes for CASSDPGGGNQPQHF.

This clonotype has a handful of counts. The chain uses TRBV5-1 and TRBJ2-1; a possible D gene is TRBD2 (5 bases). The germline CDR1 and CDR2 sequences are SGHRS and YFSETQ. Trimming removed 6 bases from V and 4 bases from J, with 14 bases in between. The CDR3 runs to 14 residues. The CDR3 sequence: CASTLSGGYNEQFF. CDR3 DNA sequence: TGCGCCAGCACCCTCTCTGGCGGGTACAATGAGCAGTTCTTC.

The genes are TRBV29-1 and TRBJ2-5, with D maybe TRBD2 (5 bases). Near its end, the DNA agrees better with TRBJ2-7, so the J call may be wrong. The germline CDR1 and CDR2 sequences are SQVTM and ANQGSEA. The CDR3 runs 12 residues. The CDR3 region is CSGGEGPYEQYF. The CDR3 coding sequence is TGCAGCGGCGGAGAGGGCCCCTACGAGCAGTACTTC.

This rearrangement joins TRBV4-1 to TRBJ2-5, with D possibly being TRBD2 (6 bases). The V end lost 2 bases, the J end lost 2 bases, and 12 bases lay between the germline ends. The CDR3 length is 15 residues. Germline CDR1 is MGHRA and CDR2 is YSYEKL. The CDR3 sequence: CASSQIAETQETQYF. CDR3 bases: TGCGCCAGCAGCCAAATAGCGGAGACACAAGAGACCCAGTACTTC.

The table lists this clonotype with a few counts. This rearrangement joins TRBV15 to TRBJ2-3; D possibly uses TRBD1 or TRBD2 (5 bases each). The V end lost 5 bases, the J end lost 2 bases, and 11 bases lay between the germline ends. Germline V gene sequence: CDR1 LNHNV, CDR2 YYDKDF (reference sequence). The CDR3 totals 14 residues. CDR3 residues: CATSSGATTDTQYF. CDR3 sequence (DNA): TGTGCCACCAGCTCCGGGGCGACCACAGATACGCAGTATTTT.

The chain couples TRBV13 to TRBJ2-1; D is perhaps TRBD2 (5 bases). Germline values: CDR1 PRHDT, CDR2 FYEKMQ (reference sequence). V lost 1 base, J lost 6 bases, and 19 bases lay in between. This CDR3 region has 17 residues. DNA for the CDR3: TGTGCCAGCAGCTTAGCGTTTGGGTCTAGGAGGTCCAATGAGCAGTTCTTC. Amino acids: CASSLAFGSRRSNEQFF. The variable domain in full, with the rest retrieved from reference TRBV13 and TRBJ2-1, is AAGVIQSPRHLIKEKRETATLKCYPIPRHDTVYWYQQGPGQDPQFLISFYEKMQSDKGSIPDRFSAQQFSDYHSELNMSSLELGDSALYFCASSLAFGSRRSNEQFFGPGTRLTVL.

This rearrangement joins TRBV9 to TRBJ1-2; D ambiguous. V shed 1 base and J shed 5 bases, with 12 bases lying between them. The CDR3 runs 14 residues. Germline V gene lookup returns CDR1 SGDLS and CDR2 YYNGEE. The CDR3 DNA follows: TGTGCCAGCAGCGTATTCGAGGATCTGTATGGCTACACCTTC. Residues: CASSVFEDLYGYTF.

This clonotype has only a few counts. The chain has TRBV4-1 and TRBJ2-1; D is ambiguous. V gave up 0 bases and J gave up 3 bases, with 21 bases separating them. Germline V gene data show CDR1 as MGHRA and CDR2 as YSYEKL. The CDR3 length is 19 residues. The CDR3: CASSQEDFQHGPYYNEQFF. For the CDR3, the DNA is TGCGCCAGCAGCCAAGAAGACTTCCAACATGGGCCTTACTACAATGAGCAGTTCTTC.